This TCR beta chain was profiled in a study of regulatory and conventional T cells in RAG deficiency. Measured with immunoSEQ multiplex PCR; TCRdb has only the in-frame clones, and not every one. The sample shows about 46,000 clones, around 89% of them seen only once. The sorted conventional CD4+ T cells were CD25-low and CD127-high, with genomic DNA sequenced. J gave up 0 bases and V 2 bases, and 4 bases lay outside the gene matches. The CDR3 is 16 residues long. Looked up from germline, CDR1 is SGHVS and CDR2 is FNYEAQ. In addition, the sample was reused for a study of regulatory T cells. That report notes: Primers: 52 TRBV forward and 13 TRBJ reverse.

Sequencing was done on a sample of CD4+ effector T cells sorted from blood. This chain links TRBV7-6 with TRBJ2-5, with 9 bases fitting TRBD2. The TCR comes from a human donor in good health. In nucleotides, the CDR3 is TGTGCCAGCAGCTTAATTAGCGGGGGCTACCAAGAGACCCAGTACTTC. This translates into CASSLISGGYQETQYF.